This passage covers 24 T cell receptor beta chains from one sample sequenced in a study of blood T cell repertoires in COVID-19. Here immunoSEQ multiplex PCR was the method, and the copy in TCRdb shows in-frame clones only, minus some. The sample carries 250,000 to 400,000 clones, roughly nine tenths recorded once. Sequenced: peripheral blood. These receptors originate from a woman younger than 45 with COVID-19, enrolled during active disease.

J is TRBJ1-1 and V is TRBV12-3 or TRBV12-4; D gene unclear. This CDR3 contains 13 residues. The V end was cut by 6 bases, the J end by 3 bases, with 11 bases between. Here the CDR3 reads CASSSTRDTEAFF. The DNA of the CDR3 is TGTGCCAGCAGCTCTACACGGGACACTGAAGCTTTCTTT.

This clone is a singleton in its sample. The rearrangement joins TRBV5-1 to TRBJ2-3; no clear D gene. V was shortened by 4 bases and J by 4 bases, with 7 bases between the two germline ends. Germline CDR1 is SGHRS and CDR2 is YFSETQ. The CDR3 spans 12 residues. The CDR3 spells CASSPLADTQYF. CDR3 nucleotide sequence: TGCGCCAGCAGCCCCTTAGCAGATACGCAGTATTTT.

This chain connects TRBV2 to TRBJ2-7; TRBD1 matches 7 bases. With V trimmed by 7 bases and J by 5 bases, 8 bases remained unmatched. Germline CDR1 and CDR2: SNHLY and FYNNEI. This CDR3 contains 13 residues. CDR3: CASTLDRVHEQYF. CDR3 nucleotide sequence: TGTGCCAGCACCCTCGACAGGGTTCACGAGCAGTACTTC.

J is TRBJ1-6 and V is TRBV6-5, with D possibly TRBD1 on 6 matching bases. V lost 3 bases to trimming and J lost 10 bases, with 13 bases between them. This CDR3 is 14 amino acids long. Germline CDR1 reads MNHEY; CDR2 reads SVGAGI. Here the CDR3 reads CASSYAGEGSPLHF. The CDR3 DNA sequence: TGTGCCAGCAGTTATGCAGGGGAAGGGTCACCCCTCCACTTT.

The chain combines TRBV4-1 with TRBJ2-6, with TRBD1 as a possible D gene (5 bases). Germline V gene data show CDR1 as MGHRA and CDR2 as YSYEKL. This CDR3 contains 17 residues. With 1 base removed from V and 3 bases from J, the gap between germline ends came to 13 bases. The CDR3 coding sequence is TGCGCCAGCAGCCAAGGACAGTTCCTTTATGGGGCCAACGTCCTGACTTTC. This codes for CASSQGQFLYGANVLTF.

The V call is TRBV30, the J call TRBJ2-2; D is possibly TRBD1 (6 bases). The CDR3 has 16 residues. V lost 0 bases, J lost 1 base, and 12 bases lay in between. CDR1 and CDR2 (germline): GTSNPN, SVGIG (reference sequence). The CDR3 sequence is CAWSVIYRENTGELFF. The CDR3 DNA is TGTGCCTGGAGTGTAATTTACAGGGAGAACACCGGGGAGCTGTTTTTT.

The gene calls are TRBV30 and TRBJ1-2; 9 bases fit TRBD1. Germline-derived CDR1 and CDR2 are GTSNPN and SVGIG (reference sequence). Losses at the gene ends were 7 bases for V and 7 bases for J; bases not matched to a gene: 7. The length of the CDR3 is 12 residues. The CDR3 coding sequence is TGTGCCTTACAGGGGGCTGGAGGTGGCTACACCTTC. Its translation: CALQGAGGGYTF.

The rearrangement uses TRBV2 and TRBJ2-1; 10 bases line up with TRBD1. Germline CDR1 SNHLY, CDR2 FYNNEI. J lost 8 bases, V lost 3 bases, and 7 bases had no gene match. The CDR3 covers 15 residues. This chain's CDR3 is CASSDLGQGNDEQFF. DNA of the CDR3: TGTGCCAGCAGTGATCTGGGACAGGGGAACGATGAGCAGTTCTTC.

The chain is built from TRBV11-3 and TRBJ2-1; TRBD2 matches 16 bases. Germline V CDR1 and CDR2: SGHNT, YENEEA. This CDR3 has 16 residues. V dropped 5 bases and J dropped 8; count of bases not matched to a gene: 6. In nucleotides, the CDR3 is TGTGCCAGCAGCCCAGGGACTAGCGGGAGGGGCGATGAGCAGTTCTTC. It translates to CASSPGTSGRGDEQFF.

The chain recombines TRBV19 with TRBJ1-5; D is possibly TRBD1 (5 bases). V was pared by 6 bases and J by 6 bases, with 15 bases between. Germline assignment: CDR1 LNHDA and CDR2 SQIVND (reference sequence). The CDR3 extends over 14 amino acids. The CDR3 spells CASSLRVGGQPQHF. For the CDR3, the DNA is TGTGCCAGTAGCCTCAGGGTGGGTGGTCAGCCCCAGCATTTT.

The chain carries TRBV4-1 and TRBJ2-1, with D perhaps TRBD1 (5 bases). The CDR3 spans 12 residues. The germline CDR1 and CDR2 sequences are MGHRA and YSYEKL. Trimming cost V 4 bases and J 6 bases, with 7 bases left between them. DNA of the CDR3: TGCGCCAGCAGCCCTCAGGGCAATGAGCAGTTCTTC. Its translation is CASSPQGNEQFF.

J is TRBJ1-3 and V is TRBV7-9; D uncertain. The CDR3 has 13 residues. Germline CDR1 SEHNR, CDR2 FQNEAQ (reference sequence). V was pared by 2 bases and J by 8 bases, with 10 bases between. CDR3 DNA sequence: TGTGCCAGCAGCTTACGAGGGAGGGACACCATATATTTT. This translates into CASSLRGRDTIYF.

V gene TRBV19 combines with J gene TRBJ1-5; possible D gene TRBD1, 5 bases. CDR3 size: 14 residues. Between the trimmed V and J ends, which lost 5 bases and 1 base, there was a span of 9 bases. Per germline, CDR1 LNHDA and CDR2 SQIVND (reference sequence). The CDR3 nucleotides are TGTGCCAGTAGTCCGGACATAAGCAATCAGCCCCAGCATTTT. Amino acid sequence: CASSPDISNQPQHF. Combining the CDR3 with reference TRBV19 and TRBJ1-5 gives the whole variable domain DGGITQSPKYLFRKEGQNVTLSCEQNLNHDAMYWYRQDPGQGLRLIYYSQIVNDFQKGDIAEGYSVSREKKESFPLTVTSAQKNPTAFYLCASSPDISNQPQHFGDGTRLSIL.

This clone was recorded once. The chain recombines TRBV5-1 with TRBJ1-4; 7 bases align to TRBD1. CDR3 length: 15 amino acids. From germline, CDR1 is SGHRS and CDR2 YFSETQ. Germline trimming cut 0 bases from V and 4 bases from J; bases unmatched to any gene: 3. CDR3 bases: TGCGCCAGCAGCTTGGAAGGGGGCCTTAATGAAAAACTGTTTTTT. Translating gives CASSLEGGLNEKLFF.

CDR3 region: CATSRDLGGSHDEQFF. The CDR3 coding sequence is TGTGCCACCAGCAGAGATCTAGGGGGATCTCACGATGAGCAGTTCTTC. This sequence joins TRBV15 and TRBJ2-1; D perhaps matches TRBD1 (6 bases). V was pared by 0 bases and J by 8 bases, with 17 bases between. This CDR3 is 16 amino acids long. Germline V CDR1 and CDR2: LNHNV, YYDKDF (reference sequence).

The J gene is TRBJ2-7, the V gene TRBV11-2; TRBD2 is a possible D gene (5 bases). There are 14 residues in the CDR3. Trimming took 4 bases from V and 2 from J, leaving 12 bases between them. Germline CDR1 is SGHAT and CDR2 is FQNNGV. Here the CDR3 reads CASSWADGAYEQYF. In nucleotides, the CDR3 is TGTGCCAGCAGCTGGGCCGACGGGGCCTACGAGCAGTACTTC.

This clone has a single count. The chain combines TRBV7-6 with TRBJ2-7; TRBD2 might be the D (6 bases). Germline CDR1 and CDR2: SGHVS and FNYEAQ. Trimming cost V 7 bases and J 2 bases, with 18 bases left between them. The CDR3 extends over 15 amino acids. The DNA for the CDR3 is TGTGCCAGCACCGCAATAGCGGAGTTCACCTACGAGCAGTACTTC. Translation gives CASTAIAEFTYEQYF.

The J gene is TRBJ1-6, the V gene TRBV5-4; 7 bases line up with TRBD1. V dropped 2 bases and J dropped 7; count of bases not matched to a gene: 3. Looked up from germline, CDR1 is SGHNT and CDR2 is YYREEE (reference sequence). The CDR3 contains 14 residues. CDR3 bases: TGTGCCAGCAGCTTAACAGGGGCCAATTCACCCCTCCACTTT. Translating it yields CASSLTGANSPLHF.

This chain links TRBV18 with TRBJ2-7; D is uncertain. This CDR3 is built from 12 residues. CDR1 and CDR2 (germline): KGHSH, LQKENI. The ends were cut back, 3 bases at V and 4 bases at J, with 7 bases in the middle. This CDR3 reads CASSPQLYEQYF. The CDR3 region has the DNA TGTGCCAGCTCACCCCAGTTATACGAGCAGTACTTC.

V and J are TRBV18 and TRBJ2-1; 10 positions agree with TRBD2. CDR1 and CDR2 from the germline V gene are KGHSH and LQKENI. The CDR3 totals 20 residues. J was trimmed by 0 bases and V by 3 bases; bases with no gene match: 14. The CDR3 bases are TGTGCCAGCTCACCGAGAGATTTGGGACTAGCGACGAGCTCCTACAATGAGCAGTTCTTC. Translating it yields CASSPRDLGLATSSYNEQFF.

This chain joins TRBV28 and TRBJ1-1; tentative D call: TRBD1 (5 bases). Per the germline V gene, CDR1 is MDHEN and CDR2 is SYDVKM. This CDR3 region has 12 residues. Trimming shortened V by 8 bases and J by 4 bases, and 11 bases separated the two germline ends. The CDR3 DNA sequence: TGTGCCAGCTTCGAGACAGCCACTGAAGCTTTCTTT. It translates to CASFETATEAFF.

The CDR3 reads CASSLLVAEKLFF. CDR3 DNA sequence: TGTGCCAGCAGTTTGTTGGTGGCTGAAAAACTGTTTTTT. The chain uses TRBV12-3 or TRBV12-4 and TRBJ1-4; D gene ambiguous. V lost 3 bases and J 7 bases, leaving 9 bases between the germline ends. The CDR3 covers 13 residues.

The V gene is TRBV18, the J gene TRBJ2-2, with TRBD1 matching over 7 bases. The junction had 13 bases not matched to a gene; V was cut back by 3 bases and J by 6 bases. CDR1 is KGHSH and CDR2 is LQKENI in the germline V gene. This CDR3 has 17 amino acids. CDR3 region: CASSPQAYRGSSGELFF. CDR3 nucleotide sequence: TGTGCCAGCTCACCTCAGGCTTACAGGGGATCTTCCGGGGAGCTGTTTTTT.

The genes are TRBV7-3 and TRBJ2-2, with 11 bases lining up with TRBD2. Unmatched junction bases numbered 4, after V lost 5 bases and J lost 5 bases. CDR3 length: 15 amino acids. Germline V gene sequence: CDR1 SGHTA, CDR2 FQGTGA. The CDR3 reads CASSLAGGGTGELFF. DNA for the CDR3: TGTGCCAGCAGCCTAGCGGGAGGAGGTACCGGGGAGCTGTTTTTT.